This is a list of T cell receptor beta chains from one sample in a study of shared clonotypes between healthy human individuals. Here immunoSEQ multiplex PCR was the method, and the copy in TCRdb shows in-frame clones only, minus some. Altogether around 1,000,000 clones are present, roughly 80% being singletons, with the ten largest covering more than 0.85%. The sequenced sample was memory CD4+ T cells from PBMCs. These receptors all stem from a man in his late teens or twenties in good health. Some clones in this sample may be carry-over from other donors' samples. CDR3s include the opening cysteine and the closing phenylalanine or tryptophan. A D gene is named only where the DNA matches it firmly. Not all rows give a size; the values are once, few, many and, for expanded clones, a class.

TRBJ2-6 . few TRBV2 TGTGCCAGCAGTGCCGACGGGGCCAACGTCCTGACTTTC CASSADGANVLTF
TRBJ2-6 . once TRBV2 TGTGCCAGCAGCGGCCCCAACTATTACACGGTCTCTGGGGCCAACGTCCTGACTTTC CASSGPNYYTVSGANVLTF
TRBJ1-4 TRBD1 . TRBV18 TGTGCCAGCTCACTGGACAGGGAAGCTGAAAAACTGTTTTTT CASSLDREAEKLFF
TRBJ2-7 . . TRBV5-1 TGCGCCAGCAGCATAACAGACTACGAGCAGTACTTC CASSITDYEQYF
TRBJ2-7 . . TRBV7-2 TGTGCCAGCAGCTCGTGGACTGGTAGCTCCTACGAGCAGTACTTC CASSSWTGSSYEQYF
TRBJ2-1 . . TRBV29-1 TGCAGCGTTAGTGGTATGAGTGAGCAGTTCTTC CSVSGMSEQFF
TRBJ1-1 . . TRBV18 TGTGCCAGCTCACCATCGGAGAAGAACACTGAAGCTTTCTTT CASSPSEKNTEAFF
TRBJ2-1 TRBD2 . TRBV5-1 TGCGCCAGCAGCCTCCTTAGCGGGGCTGCCTACAATGAGCAGTTCTTC CASSLLSGAAYNEQFF
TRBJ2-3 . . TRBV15 TGTGCCACCAGCAGTAGCACTCTCGGCACAGATACGCAGTATTTT CATSSSTLGTDTQYF
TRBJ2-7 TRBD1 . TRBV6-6 TGTGCCAGCAGTCTCCCCCGGGACAGGGGCACCTACGAGCAGTACTTC CASSLPRDRGTYEQYF
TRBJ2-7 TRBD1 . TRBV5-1 TGCGCCAGCAGTTCATTTGGGACAGGGGTTTACGAGCAGTACTTC CASSSFGTGVYEQYF
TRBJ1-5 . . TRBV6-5 TGTGCCAGCAGCCCCGACAGGAATCAGCCCCAGCATTTT CASSPDRNQPQHF
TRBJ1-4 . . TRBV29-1 TGCAGCGTTGACCTTCTGAATCTGTCCGGTGAAAAACTGTTTTTT CSVDLLNLSGEKLFF
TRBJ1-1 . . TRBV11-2 TGTGCCAGCAGCGTCCTCTACAGGGCGAAGAACACTGAAGCTTTCTTT CASSVLYRAKNTEAFF
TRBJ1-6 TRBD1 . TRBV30 TGTGCCTGGAGTGCCCAAGGGCAGGGGGTCTATTCACCCCTCCACTTT CAWSAQGQGVYSPLHF
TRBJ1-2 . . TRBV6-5 TGTGCCACCGGGGACCGCCGGACGGGCTACACCTTC CATGDRRTGYTF
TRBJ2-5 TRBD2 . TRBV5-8 TGTGCCAGCAGCCCCGGGACTAGCGGGGGGACTTCCCAAGAGACCCAGTACTTC CASSPGTSGGTSQETQYF
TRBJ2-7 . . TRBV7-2 TGTGCCAGCAGCCATACCACGTACGAGCAGTACTTC CASSHTTYEQYF
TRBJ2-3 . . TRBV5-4 TGTGCCAGCAGCTGGTACGAGCGGAGCACAGATACGCAGTATTTT CASSWYERSTDTQYF
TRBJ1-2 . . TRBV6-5 TGTGCCAGCAGTTACTCGAGGGGGTCAGATGGCTACACCTTC CASSYSRGSDGYTF
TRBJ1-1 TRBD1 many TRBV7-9 TGTGCCAGCAGCGGACAGGGGAAGAACACTGAAGCTTTCTTT CASSGQGKNTEAFF
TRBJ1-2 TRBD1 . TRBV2 TGTGCCAGCAGTTACCCCGGGACAGCAAACTATGGCTACACCTTC CASSYPGTANYGYTF
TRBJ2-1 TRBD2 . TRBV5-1 TGCGCCAGCAGCTTCCAGCGGGGGGCGGCCTACAATGAGCAGTTCTTC CASSFQRGAAYNEQFF
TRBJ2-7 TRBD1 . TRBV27 TGTGCCAGCAGTTTATACGGACAGGGGGCCTACGAGCAGTACTTC CASSLYGQGAYEQYF
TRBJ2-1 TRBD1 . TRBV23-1 TGCGCCAGCAGTCATGACGGGACAGCGAGCTGCAATGAGCAGTTCTTC CASSHDGTASCNEQFF
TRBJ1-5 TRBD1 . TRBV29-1 TGCAGCGTCGCGGGACAGTTAGGCCAGCCCCAGCATTTT CSVAGQLGQPQHF
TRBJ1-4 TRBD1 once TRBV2 TGTGCCAGCAGTCGGGACAGGGGAAGACTTGAAAAACTGTTTTTT CASSRDRGRLEKLFF
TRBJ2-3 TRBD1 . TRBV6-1 TGTGCCAGCAGAAGGGGACAGGGATACACAGATACGCAGTATTTT CASRRGQGYTDTQYF
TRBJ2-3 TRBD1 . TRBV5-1 TGCGCCAGCACCCTAACAGGGACAGCAGATACGCAGTATTTT CASTLTGTADTQYF
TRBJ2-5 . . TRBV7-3 TGTGCCAGCAGCTTAAAGCCCCACCTCGAGACCCAGTACTTC CASSLKPHLETQYF
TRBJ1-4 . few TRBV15 TGTGCCACCAGCAGCGGACAGCGGGAAAATGAAAAACTGTTTTTT CATSSGQRENEKLFF
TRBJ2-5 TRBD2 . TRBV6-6 TGTGCCAGCAGTTGGGGACTAGCGGGAGGGGAGACCCAGTACTTC CASSWGLAGGETQYF
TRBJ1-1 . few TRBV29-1 TGCAGCGTTGCGAGCGGGAAGAACACTGAAGCTTTCTTT CSVASGKNTEAFF
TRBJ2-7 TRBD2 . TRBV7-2 TGTGCCAGCAGCCCGTGGGCTAGCGGCTACGAGCAGTACTTC CASSPWASGYEQYF
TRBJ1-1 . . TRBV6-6 TGTGCCAGCCATATACCACAGGTCGTAAACACTGAAGCTTTCTTT CASHIPQVVNTEAFF
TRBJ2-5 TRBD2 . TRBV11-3 TGTGCCAGCAGCCGGGGGGAGGAGACCCAGTACTTC CASSRGEETQYF
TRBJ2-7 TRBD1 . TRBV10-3 TGTGCCATCAGTGACCCCGGGACAGGGGCCTACGAGCAGTACTTC CAISDPGTGAYEQYF
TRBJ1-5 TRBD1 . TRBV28 TGTGCCAGCAGTTGGGAACAGGGGGCCCAGCCCCAGCATTTT CASSWEQGAQPQHF
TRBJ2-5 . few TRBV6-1 TGTGCCAGCAGTGGATGGTCCAGGGAGACCCAGTACTTC CASSGWSRETQYF
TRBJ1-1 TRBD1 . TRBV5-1 TGCGCCAGCAGCGTACAGGGGGCGGGTGGCACTGAAGCTTTCTTT CASSVQGAGGTEAFF
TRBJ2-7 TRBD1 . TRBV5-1 TGCGCCAGCAGCTTGGCCGGGACAGGAGACCTGTCTTTC CASSLAGTGDLSF
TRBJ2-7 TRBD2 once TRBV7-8 TGTGCCAGCAGCTCATACGGGGGGGAGCAGTACTTC CASSSYGGEQYF
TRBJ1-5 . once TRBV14 TGTGCCAGCAGCCCACAGGGTTCCCAGCCCCAGCATTTT CASSPQGSQPQHF
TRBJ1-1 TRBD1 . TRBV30 TGTGCCTGGAGTGGACAGGGGGGCGGCACTGAAGCTTTCTTT CAWSGQGGGTEAFF
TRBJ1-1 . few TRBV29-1 TGCAGCGTTGCCCTGGACTGGAACACTGAAGCTTTCTTT CSVALDWNTEAFF
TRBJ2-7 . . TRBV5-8 TGTGCCAGCAGCTTGGGGGTGTTTGTCGGGAGTCGACCCTACGAGCAGTACTTC CASSLGVFVGSRPYEQYF
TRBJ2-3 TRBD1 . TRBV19 TGTGCCAGTACTGACCCCAGGGGGCCTAGCACAGATACGCAGTATTTT CASTDPRGPSTDTQYF
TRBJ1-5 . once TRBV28 TGTGCCAGCGGCAGGCGTAATCAGCCCCAGCATTTT CASGRRNQPQHF
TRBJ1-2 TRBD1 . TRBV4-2 TGTGCCAGCAGCCAAGATTGGGACAGGGGGTATGGCTACACCTTC CASSQDWDRGYGYTF
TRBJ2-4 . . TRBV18 TGTGCCAGCTCACCAGGGCCAGGAGGGAACATTCAGTACTTC CASSPGPGGNIQYF
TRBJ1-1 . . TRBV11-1 TGTGCCAGCAGCTTTGAGGGCCTGAACACTGAAGCTTTCTTT CASSFEGLNTEAFF
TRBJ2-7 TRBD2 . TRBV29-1 TGCAGCGTTGCCGGGACTAGTCTGACGGGGGAGCAGTACTTC CSVAGTSLTGEQYF
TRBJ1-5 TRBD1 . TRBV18 TGTGCCAGCTCACACGGACAGGGCGATCAGCCCCAGCATTTT CASSHGQGDQPQHF
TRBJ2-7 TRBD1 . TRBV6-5 TGTGCCAGCAGTTACCGGCCAGGGGGCTACGAGCAGTACTTC CASSYRPGGYEQYF
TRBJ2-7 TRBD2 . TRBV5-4 TGTGCCAGCAGCTCTTCCGCCAGCGGGAGTCTGAGAGAGCAGTACTTC CASSSSASGSLREQYF
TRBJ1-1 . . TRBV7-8 TGTGCCAGCAGCTTCAAACAGGTTATGAACACTGAAGCTTTCTTT CASSFKQVMNTEAFF
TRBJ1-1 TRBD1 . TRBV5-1 TGCGCCAGCAGCGGGGGGACAGGGCTTACTGAAGCTTTCTTT CASSGGTGLTEAFF
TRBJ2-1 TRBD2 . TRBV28 TGTGCCAGCAGTTGGGGGGACTACCTTTACTATCAGTTCTTC CASSWGDYLYYQFF
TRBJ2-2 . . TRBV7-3 TGTGCCAGCAGCCAGAAGCAGGGTAACACCGGGGAGCTGTTTTTT CASSQKQGNTGELFF
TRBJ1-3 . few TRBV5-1 TGCGCCAGCAGTTCTGGTAGGGGAGCGCGAAACACCATATATTTT CASSSGRGARNTIYF